One sample yielded the 21 T cell receptor beta chains listed below, sequenced in a study of blood T cell repertoires in COVID-19. TCRdb keeps only in-frame clones here, not all; method: immunoSEQ multiplex PCR. The sample consists of 200,000 to 250,000 clones, around four fifths of them appearing once. Sequencing was performed on peripheral blood. The receptor source for this set is a man younger than 40 with active or convalescent COVID-19.

A word on this clone: This sample also contains other DNA sequences that code for the same CDR3. This chain uses TRBV18 with TRBJ1-4; 8 bases are shared with TRBD1. Unmatched junction bases numbered 4, after V lost 6 bases and J lost 4 bases. CDR1 and CDR2 (germline): KGHSH, LQKENI. The CDR3 has 14 residues. Here the CDR3 reads CASSPGQGNEKLFF. In DNA form, the CDR3 reads TGTGCCAGCTCCCCTGGACAGGGTAATGAAAAACTGTTTTTT.

The chain has TRBV7-9 and TRBJ2-7; 10 nucleotides align to TRBD2. CDR1 SEHNR and CDR2 FQNEAQ come from the germline V gene (reference sequence). J gave up 2 bases and V 5 bases, and 9 bases lay outside the gene matches. CDR3 length equals 16 residues. CDR3 nucleotides: TGTGCCAGCAGCAATACCACTAGCGGGGTGACCTACGAGCAGTACTTC. Its translation is CASSNTTSGVTYEQYF.

V usage is TRBV4-3 and J usage is TRBJ2-5, with 7 positions matching TRBD2. Trimming removed 0 bases from V and 4 bases from J; junction bases left unmatched: 8. There are 16 residues in the CDR3. Germline assignment: CDR1 LGHNA and CDR2 YSLEER. The chain's CDR3 is CASSQDFTRGRETQYF. CDR3 DNA: TGCGCCAGCAGCCAAGATTTTACGCGGGGGAGAGAGACCCAGTACTTC.

This chain uses TRBV14 with TRBJ1-5; 9 bases fit TRBD1. There are 17 residues in the CDR3. The germline V gene has CDR1 SGHDN and CDR2 FVKESK. Unmatched junction bases numbered 13, after V lost 4 bases and J lost 6 bases. The CDR3 reads CASSPPSDRGSRQPQHF. CDR3 DNA: TGTGCCAGCAGCCCACCTTCGGACAGGGGAAGTCGTCAGCCCCAGCATTTT.

This rearrangement joins TRBV4-1 to TRBJ2-3; tentatively, D is TRBD1 (7 bases). Trimming took 2 bases from V and 6 from J, leaving 18 bases between them. Germline lookup yields CDR1 MGHRA and CDR2 YSYEKL. CDR3 length equals 16 residues. CDR3 residues: CASSQRGLAWRDTQYF. CDR3 bases: TGCGCCAGCAGCCAAAGGGGGCTAGCGTGGCGCGATACGCAGTATTTT.

The chain has TRBV28 and TRBJ2-1, with 11 bases fitting TRBD2. V was clipped by 7 bases and J by 5 bases; unmatched bases: 10. The CDR3 is 16 amino acids. Germline CDR1 reads MDHEN; CDR2 reads SYDVKM. CDR3 region: CASTTSGLAVNNEQFF. In nucleotides, the CDR3 is TGTGCCAGCACTACCTCGGGACTAGCGGTAAACAATGAGCAGTTCTTC.

The chain recombines TRBV4-3 with TRBJ2-6; D not resolved. The germline V gene has CDR1 LGHNA and CDR2 YSLEER. Trimming stripped 3 bases from V and 3 bases from J, with 3 bases between. The CDR3 is 13 residues long. Here the CDR3 reads CASSQRGANVLTF. The CDR3 nucleotides read TGCGCCAGCAGCCAGCGTGGGGCCAACGTCCTGACTTTC.

The rearrangement joins TRBV6-5 to TRBJ2-1, with D maybe TRBD1 (5 bases). There are 13 residues in the CDR3. With 6 bases removed from V and 5 bases from J, the gap between germline ends came to 11 bases. From germline, CDR1 is MNHEY and CDR2 SVGAGI. Written as DNA, the CDR3 is TGTGCCAGCAGACTAAGGGGCAACAATGAGCAGTTCTTC. Protein: CASRLRGNNEQFF.

Worth noting for this clone: At the DNA level, this CDR3 is encoded by other sequences in the same sample as well. The chain employs TRBV9 and TRBJ1-1, with TRBD1 as a possible D gene (5 bases). V was cut by 2 bases and J by 4 bases, with 9 bases left in between. This CDR3 is 13 amino acids long. Germline-derived CDR1 and CDR2 are SGDLS and YYNGEE. CDR3 in DNA: TGTGCCAGCAGCGTTAATAGGGGCACTGAAGCTTTCTTT. Its translation: CASSVNRGTEAFF.

This clone was counted once. V is TRBV10-3 and J is TRBJ2-1; the match to TRBD1 covers 10 bases. Germline V gene data show CDR1 as ENHRY and CDR2 as SYGVKD. This CDR3 region has 17 residues. The V gene end was trimmed by 2 bases and the J gene end by 4 bases; junction bases not matched to a gene: 8. In DNA form, the CDR3 reads TGTGCCATCAGTGAGCCTGACAGGGGGCGAGGATACAATGAGCAGTTCTTC. Protein: CAISEPDRGRGYNEQFF.

The genes are TRBV29-1 and TRBJ2-7; 10 bases line up with TRBD1. This CDR3 spans 15 amino acids. Trimming removed 1 base from V and 4 bases from J; junction bases left unmatched: 7. CDR1 is SQVTM and CDR2 is ANQGSEA in the germline V gene. CDR3 in DNA: TGCAGCGTTGAAGGTGTGGACAGGGGGTCATACGAGCAGTACTTC. This sequence encodes CSVEGVDRGSYEQYF.

J is TRBJ2-5 and V is TRBV6-5, with D perhaps TRBD1 (6 bases). The length of the CDR3 is 15 residues. Germline V gene data show CDR1 as MNHEY and CDR2 as SVGAGI. Between the trimmed V and J ends, which lost 0 bases and 1 base, there was a span of 9 bases. CDR3 nucleotide sequence: TGTGCCAGCAGTTACTCCGGGACACCCCAAGAGACCCAGTACTTC. Translation gives CASSYSGTPQETQYF.

This chain links TRBV27 with TRBJ2-7; 8 nucleotides agree with TRBD2. This CDR3 has 16 amino acids. CDR1 is MNHEY, CDR2 SMNVEV, per germline (reference sequence). J gave up 5 bases and V 5 bases, and 14 bases lay outside the gene matches. As DNA, the CDR3 is TGTGCCAGCAGTCCACCGGGGGGGATTGAGAACGACGAGCAGTACTTC. Translating gives CASSPPGGIENDEQYF.

The CDR3 bases are TGTGCCAGCAGCCCGGGGTGGGGGGGCTACAATGAGCAGTTCTTC. The encoded protein is CASSPGWGGYNEQFF. This sequence joins TRBV5-8 and TRBJ2-1; 7 bases fit TRBD2. The CDR3 spans 15 residues. Unmatched junction bases numbered 7, after V lost 4 bases and J lost 3 bases. CDR1 and CDR2 from the germline V gene are SGHTS and YDEGEE.

As regards this clone: Distinct nucleotide sequences in the sample also encode this CDR3. The gene calls are TRBV5-1 and TRBJ1-4; 8 bases are a match to TRBD1. This CDR3 spans 15 amino acids. Germline CDR1 reads SGHRS; CDR2 reads YFSETQ. Losses at the gene ends were 4 bases for V and 10 bases for J; bases not matched to a gene: 12. The CDR3 spells CASSLGTGEEGKLFF. The DNA of the CDR3 is TGCGCCAGCAGCCTCGGGACAGGAGAAGAAGGAAAACTGTTTTTT.

V gene TRBV19 combines with J gene TRBJ1-5; TRBD1 might be the D (6 bases). Germline V gene lookup returns CDR1 LNHDA and CDR2 SQIVND (reference sequence). CDR3 length: 16 amino acids. Trimming took 5 bases from V and 0 from J, leaving 14 bases between them. As DNA, the CDR3 is TGTGCCAGTAGTTACGGCAGGGGACATAGCAATCAGCCCCAGCATTTT. Residues: CASSYGRGHSNQPQHF. Full variable domain (missing parts from reference TRBV19 and TRBJ1-5): DGGITQSPKYLFRKEGQNVTLSCEQNLNHDAMYWYRQDPGQGLRLIYYSQIVNDFQKGDIAEGYSVSREKKESFPLTVTSAQKNPTAFYLCASSYGRGHSNQPQHFGDGTRLSIL.

V is TRBV5-1 and J is TRBJ2-1; TRBD2 is a possible D gene (5 bases). Germline assignment: CDR1 SGHRS and CDR2 YFSETQ. Trimming took 2 bases from V and 4 from J, leaving 13 bases between them. This CDR3 contains 15 residues. CDR3 in DNA: TGCGCCAGCAGCTTAGAAGGAGGATCGTACAATGAGCAGTTCTTC. Residues: CASSLEGGSYNEQFF.

This chain uses TRBV4-3 with TRBJ2-1, with 8 bases that match TRBD1. V shed 1 base, J shed 16 bases, and the junction held 12 bases outside the gene matches. CDR1 is LGHNA and CDR2 is YSLEER in the germline V gene. The CDR3 runs to 14 residues. CDR3 sequence reads: CASSQGSGQGARFF. The CDR3 coding sequence is TGCGCCAGCAGCCAAGGCTCAGGGCAGGGGGCGCGATTCTTC.

The chain joins TRBV9 to TRBJ2-3, with 15 positions matching TRBD2. V lost 4 bases, J lost 5 bases, and 14 bases stayed unmatched. This CDR3 is built from 19 residues. The V gene's germline CDR1 is SGDLS and CDR2 YYNGEE. The CDR3 loop is CASSYTAGLAGGERDTQYF. The DNA for the CDR3 is TGTGCCAGCAGCTACACTGCGGGACTAGCGGGAGGCGAAAGAGATACGCAGTATTTT.

This clone was counted between two and nine times. The chain carries TRBV7-9 and TRBJ2-2, with D possibly matching TRBD1 (5 bases). V lost 10 bases and J 6 bases, leaving 9 bases between the germline ends. Germline V CDR1 and CDR2: SEHNR, FQNEAQ (reference sequence). The CDR3 is made up of 11 amino acids. The CDR3 sequence: CAKGSPGELFF. The CDR3 DNA is TGTGCCAAGGGGTCCCCCGGGGAGCTGTTTTTT.

The chain combines TRBV3-1 (or the pseudogene TRBV3-2) with TRBJ2-3; 11 positions agree with TRBD2. V gave up 3 bases and J gave up 6 bases; unmatched junction bases: 5. Germline CDR1 reads LGHDT; CDR2 reads YNNKEL (reference sequence). The CDR3 extends over 15 amino acids. CDR3 residues: CASSHLRTSGDTQYF. For the CDR3, the DNA is TGTGCCAGCAGCCACCTTCGGACTAGCGGGGATACGCAGTATTTT.